This T cell receptor (beta chain) originates from a study of blood T cell repertoires in COVID-19. Study at large: Collection of acute and convalescent COVID-19 samples took place in the United States, Italy and Spain.

Germline lookup yields CDR1 SGDLS and CDR2 YYNGEE. CDR3 length: 15 residues. J lost 5 bases, V lost 0 bases, and 3 bases had no gene match. Authors' data handling: Amplification of reference gene primers provided the estimated nucleated cell counts. Libraries were prepared by immunoSEQ multiplex PCR; TCRdb keeps only in-frame clonotypes and omits some of them. From that table come the V and J calls and clone size; the DNA was used to work out D and trimming. The data show about 160,000 clones, 82% seen once. The sequenced sample consisted of peripheral blood. The source of this sequence is an elderly woman with acute or convalescent COVID-19. J is TRBJ2-5 and V is TRBV9; 11 nucleotides align to TRBD1. The CDR3 sequence: CASSVGTGGWETQYF. The CDR3 bases are TGTGCCAGCAGCGTAGGGACAGGGGGCTGGGAGACCCAGTACTTC.